The clone carrying this T cell receptor beta chain was seen a single time. Construction of TCR beta libraries relied on iRepertoire HTBI primers and on Arm-PCR targeting CDR3 regions. TCRdb fed the multiplex PCR reads into MiXCR, producing one record per CDR3 protein. The sample holds roughly 380,000 distinct CDR3 sequences, around 15% seen once. V dropped 0 bases and J dropped 4; count of bases not matched to a gene: 9. Germline CDR1 reads MDHEN; CDR2 reads SYDVKM. The CDR3 extends over 17 amino acids. The sample belongs to a study of regulatory T cells in long-lasting Graves disease. Time point meaning: newly diagnosed GD, antithyroid drugs for less than 3 months. Preparation of the TCR library used RNA extracted from PBMCs. Peripheral blood, around 10 milliliters of it, was drawn into EDTA tubes. In addition, the sample was reused for a study of T cells in Graves' hyperthyroidism and ophthalmopathy. According to that study: The study used the HTBI primer set for a first-round RT-PCR of the TCR CDR3. By a 13 V-J model, ophthalmopathy was set apart from stable hyperthyroidism.

The receptor's source is a man in his forties or fifties with Graves disease. Here the sequenced sample was peripheral blood mononuclear cells (PBMCs), taken at new diagnosis, from a patient treated with antithyroid drugs. The J gene is TRBJ1-3, the V gene TRBV28; 7 bases are a match to TRBD1. CDR3 residues: CASSLWGTGVDGNTIYF. The CDR3 DNA follows: TGTGCCAGCAGTTTATGGGGTACAGGGGTAGACGGAAACACCATATATTTT.